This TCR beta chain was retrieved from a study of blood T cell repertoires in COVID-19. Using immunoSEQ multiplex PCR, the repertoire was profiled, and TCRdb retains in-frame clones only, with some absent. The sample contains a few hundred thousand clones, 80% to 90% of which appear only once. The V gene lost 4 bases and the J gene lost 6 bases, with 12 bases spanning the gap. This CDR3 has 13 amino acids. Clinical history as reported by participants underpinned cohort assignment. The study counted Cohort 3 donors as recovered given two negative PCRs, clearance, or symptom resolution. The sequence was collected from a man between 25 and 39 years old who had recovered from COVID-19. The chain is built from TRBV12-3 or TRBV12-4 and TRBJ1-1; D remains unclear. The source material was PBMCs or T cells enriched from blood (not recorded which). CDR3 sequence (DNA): TGTGCCAGCAGTTCCAGTTGGGCCCCTGAAGCTTTCTTT. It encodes CASSSSWAPEAFF.